The 21 T cell receptor beta chains below come from one sample, sequenced in a study of blood T cell repertoires in COVID-19. Only in-frame clones appear in the TCRdb table, and some are missing; sequencing was by immunoSEQ multiplex PCR. The top ten hold about 1% of the sample, which has 250,000 to 350,000 clones, roughly 86% seen once. Sequences were obtained from PBMCs or T cells enriched from blood (not recorded which). All receptors come from a woman younger than 45 who had recovered from COVID-19.

This sequence joins TRBV9 and TRBJ2-2, with D perhaps matching TRBD2 (5 bases). This CDR3 is 16 amino acids long. Germline lookup yields CDR1 SGDLS and CDR2 YYNGEE. Trimming shortened V by 0 bases and J by 3 bases, and 12 bases separated the two germline ends. CDR3 coding DNA: TGTGCCAGCAGCGTAGCTACTGGAGGCTACACCGGGGAGCTGTTTTTT. Protein: CASSVATGGYTGELFF.

The chain has TRBV2 and TRBJ1-2; tentatively, D is TRBD1 (5 bases). V was cut by 4 bases and J by 6 bases, with 15 bases left in between. Germline CDR1 SNHLY, CDR2 FYNNEI. CDR3 length: 14 amino acids. As DNA, the CDR3 is TGTGCCAGCAGTGGGACACGAAGCGACCATGGCTACACCTTC. Its protein is CASSGTRSDHGYTF. The full variable domain, completed using reference TRBV2 and TRBJ1-2, is EPEVTQTPSHQVTQMGQEVILRCVPISNHLYFYWYRQILGQKVEFLVSFYNNEISEKSEIFDDQFSVERPDGSNFTLKIRSTKLEDSAMYFCASSGTRSDHGYTFGSGTRLTVV.

V gene TRBV5-1 combines with J gene TRBJ1-6; D gene uncertain. The CDR3 has 13 amino acids. V was cut by 0 bases and J by 9 bases, with 7 bases left in between. The germline V gene encodes CDR1 SGHRS and CDR2 YFSETQ. The CDR3 loop is CASSLAEVSPLHF. In DNA, the CDR3 is TGCGCCAGCAGCTTGGCGGAGGTTTCACCCCTCCACTTT.

The V and J genes are TRBV19 and TRBJ1-1; D gene unclear. V was shortened by 5 bases and J by 1 base, with 5 bases between the two germline ends. The germline gives CDR1 LNHDA, CDR2 SQIVND (reference sequence). CDR3 size: 12 residues. CDR3: CASSAGNTEAFF. In DNA, the CDR3 is TGTGCCAGTAGTGCCGGGAACACTGAAGCTTTCTTT.

The rearrangement uses TRBV2 and TRBJ2-1; no clear D gene. V was trimmed by 6 bases and J by 9 bases, leaving 18 bases between them. The germline V gene encodes CDR1 SNHLY and CDR2 FYNNEI. CDR3 size: 14 residues. The DNA of the CDR3 is TGTGCCAGCAGCAGAGACCGGGTTCATAGTGAGCAGTTCTTC. Translation gives CASSRDRVHSEQFF. Complete variable domain (other parts from reference TRBV2 and TRBJ2-1): EPEVTQTPSHQVTQMGQEVILRCVPISNHLYFYWYRQILGQKVEFLVSFYNNEISEKSEIFDDQFSVERPDGSNFTLKIRSTKLEDSAMYFCASSRDRVHSEQFFGPGTRLTVL.

CDR3 sequence reads: CASSQSQGFATEAFF. The CDR3, as DNA: TGTGCCAGCAGCCAATCCCAGGGTTTCGCCACTGAAGCTTTCTTT. V is TRBV14 and J is TRBJ1-1, with D tentatively TRBD1 (5 bases). Germline V lookup: CDR1 SGHDN, CDR2 FVKESK. This CDR3 is 15 amino acids long. Deletions cut 2 bases from V and 4 bases from J, with 14 bases between.

The gene calls are TRBV18 and TRBJ2-7; weak D call: TRBD2 (7 bases). CDR3 size: 16 residues. The germline V and J ends were trimmed by 2 bases and 1 base, with 15 bases remaining between them. Germline values: CDR1 KGHSH, CDR2 LQKENI. The CDR3 reads CASSPSGGAGSYEQYF. CDR3 nucleotide sequence: TGTGCCAGCTCACCATCGGGGGGCGCAGGGTCCTACGAGCAGTACTTC.

This clone is a singleton in its sample. Other DNA sequences in this sample translate to the same CDR3. The chain joins TRBV10-2 to TRBJ2-1; the match to TRBD2 covers 11 bases. The CDR3 has 16 amino acids. J gave up 2 bases and V 4 bases, and 4 bases lay outside the gene matches. The V gene's germline CDR1 is WSHSY and CDR2 SAAADI. Here the CDR3 reads CASSALAGGPYNEQFF. In DNA form, the CDR3 reads TGCGCCAGCAGTGCCCTAGCGGGAGGACCCTACAATGAGCAGTTCTTC.

The gene calls are TRBV9 and TRBJ1-4, with D tentatively TRBD1 (6 bases). CDR3 length: 14 amino acids. CDR1 and CDR2 (germline): SGDLS, YYNGEE. Deletions cut 1 base from V and 4 bases from J, with 8 bases between. In nucleotides, the CDR3 is TGTGCCAGCAGCGTAAGGGGACATAATGAAAAACTGTTTTTT. Protein: CASSVRGHNEKLFF.

A single count supports this clone. The chain couples TRBV27 to TRBJ2-5, with a possible D match to TRBD2 (5 bases). Germline-derived CDR1 and CDR2 are MNHEY and SMNVEV (reference sequence). V shed 5 bases and J shed 7 bases, with 20 bases lying between them. The CDR3 is 15 amino acids. CDR3 in amino acids: CASSPRTRLIRTQYF. In DNA, the CDR3 is TGTGCCAGCAGTCCGAGGACCCGACTAATTAGGACCCAGTACTTC.

The chain has TRBV30 and TRBJ2-5, with a possible D match to TRBD2 (7 bases). V was shortened by 4 bases and J by 7 bases, with 19 bases between the two germline ends. Per the germline V gene, CDR1 is GTSNPN and CDR2 is SVGIG (reference sequence). The CDR3 is 14 residues long. DNA of the CDR3: TGTGCCTGGAAGGGGGGGGACCTCCTTGGGACCCAGTACTTC. The encoded protein is CAWKGGDLLGTQYF.

V usage is TRBV9 and J usage is TRBJ1-2; D not resolved. CDR1 is SGDLS, CDR2 YYNGEE, per germline. V lost 1 base, J lost 4 bases, and 11 bases lay in between. This CDR3 comprises 14 residues. The DNA of the CDR3 is TGTGCCAGCAGCGTACATGGGCGGGCCTATGGCTACACCTTC. Translated: CASSVHGRAYGYTF.

The chain uses TRBV15 and TRBJ1-4; possibly TRBD1 for D (6 bases). Germline loops: CDR1 LNHNV, CDR2 YYDKDF (reference sequence). The CDR3 contains 15 residues. V lost 6 bases, J lost 7 bases, and 18 bases lay in between. The CDR3 DNA reads TGTGCCACCAGTGAGGCCCCCGGACAGACTGAAAAACTGTTTTTT. Amino acids: CATSEAPGQTEKLFF.

The chain has TRBV30 and TRBJ1-6; 10 bases line up with TRBD1. The CDR3 spans 16 residues. J lost 1 base, V lost 3 bases, and 3 bases had no gene match. CDR1 and CDR2 from the germline V gene are GTSNPN and SVGIG (reference sequence). CDR3 residues: CAWSRTGGSYNSPLHF. The CDR3 nucleotides are TGTGCCTGGAGCAGGACAGGGGGATCCTATAATTCACCCCTCCACTTT.

Here the CDR3 reads CAGQGAQETQYF. CDR3 bases: TGTGCCGGACAGGGGGCACAAGAGACCCAGTACTTC. This chain links TRBV30 with TRBJ2-5; 11 bases align to TRBD1. V was clipped by 8 bases and J by 2 bases; unmatched bases: 1. Germline CDR1 is GTSNPN and CDR2 is SVGIG (reference sequence). CDR3 length: 12 residues.

This chain joins TRBV2 and TRBJ2-7; D not certain. Between the trimmed V and J ends, which lost 6 bases and 12 bases, there was a span of 12 bases. This CDR3 has 10 amino acids. Germline lookup yields CDR1 SNHLY and CDR2 FYNNEI. CDR3 sequence reads: CASRGPMGYF. The CDR3 DNA is TGTGCCAGCAGGGGCCCAATGGGGTACTTC.

CDR3 DNA: TGCGCCAGCAGCTTGGCCGGGTCCGGCTACACTGAAGCTTTCTTT. It is translated as CASSLAGSGYTEAFF. This chain uses TRBV5-1 with TRBJ1-1; D call uncertain. V was clipped by 0 bases and J by 3 bases, with 12 bases between them. The CDR3 extends over 15 amino acids. CDR1 and CDR2 (germline): SGHRS, YFSETQ.

The chain carries TRBV3-1 (or the pseudogene TRBV3-2) and TRBJ2-7; 9 bases agree with TRBD2. Germline V CDR1 and CDR2: LGHDT, YNNKEL (reference sequence). The junction had 3 bases not matched to a gene; V was cut back by 3 bases and J by 0 bases. The CDR3 runs to 15 residues. The CDR3 DNA sequence: TGTGCCAGCAGCCAGGAGACTAGCGGCTCCTACGAGCAGTACTTC. Amino acid sequence: CASSQETSGSYEQYF.

This clone was observed a single time. V and J are TRBV7-9 and TRBJ2-3; D may be TRBD2 (5 bases). Germline V lookup: CDR1 SEHNR, CDR2 FQNEAQ (reference sequence). V gave up 8 bases and J gave up 0 bases, with 15 bases separating them. This CDR3 contains 15 residues. This CDR3 is CASYIDPGSTDTQYF. CDR3 bases: TGTGCCAGCTATATAGATCCGGGAAGCACAGATACGCAGTATTTT. The entire variable domain, with the rest obtained from reference TRBV7-9 and TRBJ2-3, is as follows: DTGVSQNPRHKITKRGQNVTFRCDPISEHNRLYWYRQTLGQGPEFLTYFQNEAQLEKSRLLSDRFSAERPKGSFSTLEIQRTEQGDSAMYLCASYIDPGSTDTQYFGPGTRLTVL.

The rearrangement links TRBV7-9 to TRBJ2-5, with a weak D call TRBD1 (6 bases). V shed 8 bases and J shed 0 bases, with 25 bases lying between them. This CDR3 comprises 18 residues. Germline V gene lookup returns CDR1 SEHNR and CDR2 FQNEAQ (reference sequence). The CDR3 DNA reads as TGTGCCAGCTATGTACCGGGACACCCCAATTTTGACCAAGAGACCCAGTACTTC. Its protein is CASYVPGHPNFDQETQYF.

The table lists this clone with a few counts. The chain couples TRBV13 to TRBJ1-3; no firm D call. The CDR3 loop spans 14 amino acids. The V gene lost 3 bases and the J gene lost 7 bases, with 13 bases spanning the gap. Germline V gene lookup returns CDR1 PRHDT and CDR2 FYEKMQ (reference sequence). CDR3 loop: CASSLRGELNTIYF. The DNA for the CDR3 is TGTGCCAGCAGCTTGCGTGGGGAGTTGAACACCATATATTTT.